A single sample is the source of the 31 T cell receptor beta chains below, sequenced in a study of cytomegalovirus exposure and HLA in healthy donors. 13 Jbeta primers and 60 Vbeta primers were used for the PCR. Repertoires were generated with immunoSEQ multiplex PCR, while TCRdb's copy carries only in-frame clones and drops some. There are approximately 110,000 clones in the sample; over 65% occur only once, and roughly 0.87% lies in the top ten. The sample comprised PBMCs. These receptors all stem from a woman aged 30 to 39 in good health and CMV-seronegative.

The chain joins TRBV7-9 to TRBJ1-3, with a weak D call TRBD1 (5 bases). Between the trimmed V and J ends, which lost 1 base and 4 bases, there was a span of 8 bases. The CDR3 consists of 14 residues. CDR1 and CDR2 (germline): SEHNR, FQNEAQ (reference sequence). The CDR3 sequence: CASSLGGSGNTIYF. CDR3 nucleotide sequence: TGTGCCAGCAGCTTAGGGGGCTCCGGAAACACCATATATTTT.

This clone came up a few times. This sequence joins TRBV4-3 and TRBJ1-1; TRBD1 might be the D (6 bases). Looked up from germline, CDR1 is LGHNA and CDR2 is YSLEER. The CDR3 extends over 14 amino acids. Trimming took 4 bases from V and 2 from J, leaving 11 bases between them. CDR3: CASSLIQGNTEAFF. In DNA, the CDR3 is TGCGCCAGCAGCCTTATACAGGGTAACACTGAAGCTTTCTTT.

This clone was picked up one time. The CDR3 nucleotides read TGTGCCAGCAGCATACTCTCGACAGGTGGGGACACTGAAGCTTTCTTT. Encoded protein: CASSILSTGGDTEAFF. The genes are TRBV7-8 and TRBJ1-1; D possibly corresponds to TRBD1 (6 bases). Trimming took off 5 bases at V and 3 bases at J, with 19 bases between the two ends. The germline V gene has CDR1 SGHVS and CDR2 FQNEAQ. The CDR3 extends over 16 amino acids.

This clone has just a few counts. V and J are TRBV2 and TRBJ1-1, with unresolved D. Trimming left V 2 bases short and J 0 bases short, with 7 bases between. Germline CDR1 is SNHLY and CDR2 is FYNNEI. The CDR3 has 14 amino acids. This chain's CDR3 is CASSENGMNTEAFF. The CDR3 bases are TGTGCCAGCAGTGAAAATGGCATGAACACTGAAGCTTTCTTT. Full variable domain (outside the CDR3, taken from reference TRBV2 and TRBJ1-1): EPEVTQTPSHQVTQMGQEVILRCVPISNHLYFYWYRQILGQKVEFLVSFYNNEISEKSEIFDDQFSVERPDGSNFTLKIRSTKLEDSAMYFCASSENGMNTEAFFGQGTRLTVV.

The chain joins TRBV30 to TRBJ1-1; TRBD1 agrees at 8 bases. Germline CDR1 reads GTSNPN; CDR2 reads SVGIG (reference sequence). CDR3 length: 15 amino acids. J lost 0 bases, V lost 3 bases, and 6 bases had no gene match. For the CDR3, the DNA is TGTGCCTGGAGCAGGGGGCAGCCCTTGAACACTGAAGCTTTCTTT. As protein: CAWSRGQPLNTEAFF.

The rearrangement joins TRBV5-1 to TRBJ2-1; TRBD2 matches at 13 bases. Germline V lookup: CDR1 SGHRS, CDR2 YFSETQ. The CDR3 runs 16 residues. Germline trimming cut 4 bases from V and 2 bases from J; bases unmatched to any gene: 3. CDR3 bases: TGCGCCAGCAGCACGGGACTAGCGGGAACCTACAATGAGCAGTTCTTC. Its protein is CASSTGLAGTYNEQFF.

CDR3 loop: CASSVGTGTDNEKLFF. DNA for the CDR3: TGTGCCAGCAGCGTAGGGACCGGGACAGATAATGAAAAACTGTTTTTT. This rearrangement joins TRBV9 to TRBJ1-4; TRBD1 agrees at 7 bases. Unmatched junction bases numbered 6, after V lost 0 bases and J lost 4 bases. Germline CDR1 is SGDLS and CDR2 is YYNGEE. CDR3 size: 16 residues.

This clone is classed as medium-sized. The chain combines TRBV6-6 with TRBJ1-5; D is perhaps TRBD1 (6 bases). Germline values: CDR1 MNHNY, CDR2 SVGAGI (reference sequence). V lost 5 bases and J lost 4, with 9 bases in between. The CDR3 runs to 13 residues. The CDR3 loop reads CASSRTVNQPQHF. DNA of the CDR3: TGTGCCAGCAGTAGGACAGTAAATCAGCCCCAGCATTTT.

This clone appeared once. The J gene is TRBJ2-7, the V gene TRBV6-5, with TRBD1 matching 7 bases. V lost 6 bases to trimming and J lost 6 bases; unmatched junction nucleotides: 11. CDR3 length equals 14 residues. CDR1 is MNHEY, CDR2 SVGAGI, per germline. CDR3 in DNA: TGTGCCAGCAGAACCGACAGGGTGCGTCGCGAGCAGTACTTC. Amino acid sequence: CASRTDRVRREQYF.

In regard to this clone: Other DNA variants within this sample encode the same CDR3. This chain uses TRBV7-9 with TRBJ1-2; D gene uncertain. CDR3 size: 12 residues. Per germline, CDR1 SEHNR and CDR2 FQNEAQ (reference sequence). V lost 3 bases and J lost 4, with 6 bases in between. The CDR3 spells CASSLEGYGYTF. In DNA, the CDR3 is TGTGCCAGCAGCTTGGAGGGCTATGGCTACACCTTC. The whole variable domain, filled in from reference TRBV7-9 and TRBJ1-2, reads DTGVSQNPRHKITKRGQNVTFRCDPISEHNRLYWYRQTLGQGPEFLTYFQNEAQLEKSRLLSDRFSAERPKGSFSTLEIQRTEQGDSAMYLCASSLEGYGYTFGSGTRLTVV.

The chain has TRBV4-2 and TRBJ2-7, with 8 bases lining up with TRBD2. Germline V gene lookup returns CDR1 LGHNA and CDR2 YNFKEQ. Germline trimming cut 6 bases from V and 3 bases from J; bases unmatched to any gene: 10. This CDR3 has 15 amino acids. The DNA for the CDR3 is TGTGCCAGCAGTCTTAGCGGGGAGACGGACTACGAGCAGTACTTC. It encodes CASSLSGETDYEQYF.

As DNA, the CDR3 is TGTGCCAGCAGTTTTCCTCAGGGGGATAATTCACCCCTCCACTTT. It encodes CASSFPQGDNSPLHF. The J gene is TRBJ1-6, the V gene TRBV7-8, with 7 bases that match TRBD1. This CDR3 contains 15 residues. J lost 5 bases, V lost 6 bases, and 7 bases had no gene match. Per germline, CDR1 SGHVS and CDR2 FQNEAQ.

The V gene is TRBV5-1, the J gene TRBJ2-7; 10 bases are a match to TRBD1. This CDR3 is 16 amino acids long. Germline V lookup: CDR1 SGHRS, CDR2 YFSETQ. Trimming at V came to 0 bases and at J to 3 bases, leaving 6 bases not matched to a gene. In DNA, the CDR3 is TGCGCCAGCAGCTTGGGGTTAGGGACAGGGGTCTACGAGCAGTACTTC. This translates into CASSLGLGTGVYEQYF. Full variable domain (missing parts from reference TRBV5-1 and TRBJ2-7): KAGVTQTPRYLIKTRGQQVTLSCSPISGHRSVSWYQQTPGQGLQFLFEYFSETQRNKGNFPGRFSGRQFSNSRSEMNVSTLELGDSALYLCASSLGLGTGVYEQYFGPGTRLTVT.

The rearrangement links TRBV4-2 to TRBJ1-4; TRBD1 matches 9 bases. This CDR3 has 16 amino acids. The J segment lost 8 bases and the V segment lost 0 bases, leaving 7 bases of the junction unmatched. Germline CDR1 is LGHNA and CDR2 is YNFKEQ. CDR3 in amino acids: CASSQESGTGNEKLFF. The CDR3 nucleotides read TGTGCCAGCAGCCAAGAGTCAGGGACAGGGAACGAAAAACTGTTTTTT.

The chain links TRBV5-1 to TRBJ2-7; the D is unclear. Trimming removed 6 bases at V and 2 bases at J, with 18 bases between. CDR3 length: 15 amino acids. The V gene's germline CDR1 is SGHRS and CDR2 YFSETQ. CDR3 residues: CASTEDRFPPYEQYF. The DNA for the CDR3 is TGCGCCAGCACCGAGGATAGGTTTCCTCCCTACGAGCAGTACTTC.

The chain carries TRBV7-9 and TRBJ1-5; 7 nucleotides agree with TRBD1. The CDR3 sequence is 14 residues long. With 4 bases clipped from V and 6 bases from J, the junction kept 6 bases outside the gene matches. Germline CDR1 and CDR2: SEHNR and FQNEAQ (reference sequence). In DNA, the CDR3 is TGTGCCAGCAGCTCACAGGGGAATCCTCAGCCCCAGCATTTT. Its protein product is CASSSQGNPQPQHF.

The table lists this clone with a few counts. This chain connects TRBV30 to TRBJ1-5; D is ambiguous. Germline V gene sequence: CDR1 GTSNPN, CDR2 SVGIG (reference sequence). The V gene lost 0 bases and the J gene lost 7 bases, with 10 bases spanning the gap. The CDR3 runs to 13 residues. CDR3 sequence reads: CAWSVRGSQPQHF. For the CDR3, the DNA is TGTGCCTGGAGTGTCCGGGGATCCCAGCCCCAGCATTTT.

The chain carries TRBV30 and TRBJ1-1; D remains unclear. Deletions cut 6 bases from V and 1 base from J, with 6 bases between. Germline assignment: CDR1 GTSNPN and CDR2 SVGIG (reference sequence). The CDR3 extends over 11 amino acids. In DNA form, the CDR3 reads TGTGCCTGCGGCGGGAACACTGAAGCTTTCTTT. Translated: CACGGNTEAFF.

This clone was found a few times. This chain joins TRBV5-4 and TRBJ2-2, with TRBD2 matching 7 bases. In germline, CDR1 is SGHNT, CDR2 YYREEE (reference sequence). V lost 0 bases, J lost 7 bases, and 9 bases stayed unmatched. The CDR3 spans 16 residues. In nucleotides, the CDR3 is TGTGCCAGCAGCTTGGGTGGAGCGGGGACGGACGGGGAGCTGTTTTTT. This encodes CASSLGGAGTDGELFF.

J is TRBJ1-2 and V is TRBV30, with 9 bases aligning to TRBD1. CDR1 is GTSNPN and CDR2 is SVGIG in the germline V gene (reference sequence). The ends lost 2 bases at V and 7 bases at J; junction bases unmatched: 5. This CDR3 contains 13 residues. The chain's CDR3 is CAWSYRGLSGYTF. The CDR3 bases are TGTGCCTGGAGTTACAGGGGGCTCAGTGGCTACACCTTC.

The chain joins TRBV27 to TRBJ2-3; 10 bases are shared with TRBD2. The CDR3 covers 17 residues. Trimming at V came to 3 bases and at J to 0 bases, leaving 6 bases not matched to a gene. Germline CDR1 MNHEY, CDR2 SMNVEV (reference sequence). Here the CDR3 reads CASSFHTSGVSTDTQYF. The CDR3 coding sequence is TGTGCCAGCAGTTTCCATACTAGCGGGGTGAGCACAGATACGCAGTATTTT.

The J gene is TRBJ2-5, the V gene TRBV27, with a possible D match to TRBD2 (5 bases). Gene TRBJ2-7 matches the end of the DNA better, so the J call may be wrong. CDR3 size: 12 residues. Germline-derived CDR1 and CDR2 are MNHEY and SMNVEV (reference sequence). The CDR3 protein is CASSLFGNEQYF. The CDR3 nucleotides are TGTGCCAGCAGTTTATTCGGGAACGAGCAGTACTTC.

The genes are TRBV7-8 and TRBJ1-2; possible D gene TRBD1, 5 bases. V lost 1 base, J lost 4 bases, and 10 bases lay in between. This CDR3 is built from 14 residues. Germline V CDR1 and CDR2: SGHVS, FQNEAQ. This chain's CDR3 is CASSLGGTIYGYTF. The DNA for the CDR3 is TGTGCCAGCAGCTTAGGAGGGACTATCTATGGCTACACCTTC.

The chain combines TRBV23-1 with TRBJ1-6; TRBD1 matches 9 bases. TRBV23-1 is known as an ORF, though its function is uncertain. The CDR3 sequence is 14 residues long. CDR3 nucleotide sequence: TGCGCACTACCGGGACAGGGCAATAATTCACCCCTCCACTTT. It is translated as CALPGQGNNSPLHF.

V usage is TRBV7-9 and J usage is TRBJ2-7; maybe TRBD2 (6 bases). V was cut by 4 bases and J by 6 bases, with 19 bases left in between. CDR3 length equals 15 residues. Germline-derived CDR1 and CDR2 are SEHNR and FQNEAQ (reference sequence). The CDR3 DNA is TGTGCCAGCAGCTCCCCGGGGGATTTGCACGGCGAGCAGTACTTC. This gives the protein CASSSPGDLHGEQYF.

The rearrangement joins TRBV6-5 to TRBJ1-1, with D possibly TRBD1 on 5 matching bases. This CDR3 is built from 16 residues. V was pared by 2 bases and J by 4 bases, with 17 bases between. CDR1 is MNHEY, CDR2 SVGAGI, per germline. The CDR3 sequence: CASSYEGVSLTTEAFF. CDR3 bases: TGTGCCAGCAGTTACGAAGGGGTCAGTCTTACCACTGAAGCTTTCTTT.

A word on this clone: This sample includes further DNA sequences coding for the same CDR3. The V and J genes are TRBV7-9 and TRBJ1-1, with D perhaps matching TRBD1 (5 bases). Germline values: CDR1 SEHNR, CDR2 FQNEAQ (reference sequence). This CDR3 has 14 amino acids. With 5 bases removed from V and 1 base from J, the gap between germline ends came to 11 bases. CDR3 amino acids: CASSLGQGNTEAFF. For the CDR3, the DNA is TGTGCCAGCAGCCTGGGCCAGGGGAACACTGAAGCTTTCTTT.

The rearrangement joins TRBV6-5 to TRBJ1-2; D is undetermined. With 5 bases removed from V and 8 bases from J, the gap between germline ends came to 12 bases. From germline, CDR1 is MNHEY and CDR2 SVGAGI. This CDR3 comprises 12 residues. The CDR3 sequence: CASSGNAGGYTF. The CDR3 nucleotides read TGTGCCAGCAGTGGTAACGCAGGCGGCTACACCTTC.

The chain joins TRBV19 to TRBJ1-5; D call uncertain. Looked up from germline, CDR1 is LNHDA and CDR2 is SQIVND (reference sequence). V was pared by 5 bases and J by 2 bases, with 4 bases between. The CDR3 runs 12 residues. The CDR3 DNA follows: TGTGCCAGTAGTTCGGGCAATCAGCCCCAGCATTTT. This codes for CASSSGNQPQHF.

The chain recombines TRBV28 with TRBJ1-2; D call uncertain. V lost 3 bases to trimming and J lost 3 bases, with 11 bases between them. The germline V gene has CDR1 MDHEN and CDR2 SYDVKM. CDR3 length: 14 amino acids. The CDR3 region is CASSFEGRDYGYTF. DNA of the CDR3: TGTGCCAGCAGTTTTGAAGGGAGGGACTATGGCTACACCTTC.

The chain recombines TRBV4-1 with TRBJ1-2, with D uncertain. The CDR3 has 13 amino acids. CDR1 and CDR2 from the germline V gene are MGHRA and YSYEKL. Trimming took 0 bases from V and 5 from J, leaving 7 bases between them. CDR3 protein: CASSQDGSYGYTF. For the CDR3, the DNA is TGCGCCAGCAGCCAAGATGGCAGTTATGGCTACACCTTC.